There are many counts of the clone carrying this T cell receptor beta chain. Its antigen is unidentified. This entry comes from a study of T cells in Graves' hyperthyroidism and ophthalmopathy. Overall study: Any treatment followed the collection of peripheral blood at initial diagnosis. The study's findings and limits: Expanded thyroid clonotypes (above 0.001) were mostly also found in blood.

RNA transcripts were the template for amplifying TCR beta CDR3 regions. First-round RT-PCR targeting the TCR CDR3 was performed with the HTBI primer set. MiXCR, applied by TCRdb to the multiplex PCR reads, yields one record per CDR3 protein. The data show fewer than 450,000 distinct CDR3 sequences, with approximately 17% seen just once and around a third held by the top ten. The V and J ends lost 5 bases and 5 bases respectively, with 12 bases between them. The CDR3 runs 13 residues. Germline assignment: CDR1 MNHEY and CDR2 SMNVEV (reference sequence). The chain is built from TRBV27 and TRBJ1-1; D is unclear. This TCR was sampled from a woman aged 30 to 39 with Graves' hyperthyroidism that later progressed to Graves' ophthalmopathy. Sequencing was performed on blood. The CDR3 spells CASSPGLSTEAFF. CDR3 nucleotide sequence: TGTGCCAGCAGTCCAGGTTTGTCGACTGAAGCTTTCTTT.